Listed below are T cell receptor beta chains from one sample, sequenced in a study of T cell responses to AZD1222 COVID-19 vaccine. Assay: immunoSEQ multiplex PCR; the TCRdb copy retains only in-frame clones and omits some. The sample holds about 94,000 clones; over 75% are singletons and the top ten take 10% to 15%. The input for sequencing was peripheral blood, taken on day 0 of AZD1222 vaccination. These TCRs come from an adult in good health. CDR3s include the opening cysteine and the closing phenylalanine or tryptophan. A D gene is named only where the DNA matches it firmly. Rows may omit the clone size; those that give it use once, few, many or a size class.

-,TRBV6-6,-,TRBJ1-4,CASSYSRGEKLFF,TGTGCCAGCAGTTACTCGAGGGGTGAAAAACTGTTTTTT
-,TRBV5-4,TRBD2,TRBJ2-5,CASSLRRGGLQETQYF,TGTGCCAGCAGCTTGAGGCGGGGGGGGCTCCAAGAGACCCAGTACTTC
-,TRBV6-5,TRBD1,TRBJ2-1,CASRVRQGFHNEQFF,TGTGCCAGCAGAGTGCGACAGGGGTTTCACAATGAGCAGTTCTTC
-,TRBV6-2/TRBV6-3,-,TRBJ2-5,CASSTRPAQETQYF,TGTGCCAGCAGTACCCGCCCTGCCCAAGAGACCCAGTACTTC
-,TRBV5-1,TRBD2,TRBJ2-3,CASSPSGVDTQYF,TGCGCCAGCAGCCCGAGCGGGGTAGATACGCAGTATTTT
-,TRBV6-5,TRBD1,TRBJ2-7,CASSYSETGPYEQYF,TGTGCCAGCAGTTACTCGGAGACAGGGCCCTACGAGCAGTACTTC
few,TRBV18,-,TRBJ2-3,CASSPGTGSSTDTQYF,TGTGCCAGCTCACCCGGTACGGGTTCTAGCACAGATACGCAGTATTTT
-,TRBV5-1,TRBD1,TRBJ1-2,CASSFTGVEYGYTF,TGCGCCAGCAGCTTCACAGGGGTTGAGTATGGCTACACCTTC
-,TRBV5-8,-,TRBJ1-5,CASSLLGGGVHQPQHF,TGTGCCAGCAGCTTGCTAGGGGGGGGTGTTCATCAGCCCCAGCATTTT
-,TRBV6-1,-,TRBJ1-1,CASSESGNVNTEAFF,TGTGCCAGCAGTGAATCGGGGAATGTGAACACTGAAGCTTTCTTT
-,TRBV20-1,-,TRBJ1-2,CSASKNHRTTTNYGYTF,TGCAGTGCTAGTAAAAACCACCGAACCACAACTAACTATGGCTACACCTTC
-,TRBV19,TRBD2,TRBJ2-3,CASSIRTSGDIDTQYF,TGTGCCAGTAGCATCCGGACTAGCGGGGACATAGATACGCAGTATTTT
-,TRBV2,TRBD1,TRBJ1-4,CASSEAYSGTEYEKLFF,TGTGCCAGCAGTGAAGCGTATTCCGGGACAGAGTATGAAAAACTGTTTTTT
once,TRBV11-3,-,TRBJ2-7,CASSLNQGLEQYF,TGTGCCAGCAGCTTAAACCAGGGACTCGAGCAGTACTTC
-,TRBV9,-,TRBJ2-6,CASSVEGGALSGANVLTF,TGTGCCAGCAGCGTAGAGGGTGGCGCACTCTCTGGGGCCAACGTCCTGACTTTC
once,TRBV3-1/TRBV3-2,TRBD2,TRBJ2-3,CASSQLSGVSGEADTQYF,TGTGCCAGCAGCCAATTGAGCGGGGTCTCCGGAGAGGCAGATACGCAGTATTTT
-,TRBV19,-,TRBJ1-6,CASSTTAPRSPLHF,TGTGCCAGTAGTACGACTGCGCCTCGGTCACCCCTCCACTTT
-,TRBV19,-,TRBJ2-1,CASSIWSGNNEQFF,TGTGCCAGTAGTATTTGGTCAGGGAACAATGAGCAGTTCTTC
-,TRBV7-2,-,TRBJ2-7,CASRHQTGTHYEQYF,TGTGCCAGCAGGCATCAAACCGGGACCCACTACGAGCAGTACTTC
-,TRBV29-1,-,TRBJ1-4,CSVERQGNEKLFF,TGCAGCGTTGAGAGGCAGGGGAATGAAAAACTGTTTTTT
once,TRBV7-9,-,TRBJ2-4,CASSSPQGYKNIQYF,TGTGCCAGCAGCTCACCCCAGGGATACAAAAACATTCAGTACTTC
-,TRBV7-2,-,TRBJ2-7,CASSLAGQSYEQYF,TGTGCCAGCAGCTTAGCCGGACAGTCCTACGAGCAGTACTTC
-,TRBV28,-,TRBJ2-3,CASSLTGPGTDTQYF,TGTGCCAGCAGTTTGACGGGGCCGGGGACAGATACGCAGTATTTT
-,TRBV30,-,TRBJ1-6,CAWSVLANSPLHF,TGTGCCTGGAGTGTCCTAGCGAATTCACCCCTCCACTTT
-,TRBV28,-,TRBJ2-5,CASSLTGTRTQYF,TGTGCCAGCAGTTTGACAGGTACGCGGACCCAGTACTTC
-,TRBV11-2,-,TRBJ2-1,CASRGGQSIADNEQFF,TGTGCCAGCAGGGGCGGACAGTCTATAGCAGACAATGAGCAGTTCTTC
-,TRBV9,TRBD1,TRBJ1-2,CASSALGTDRYGYTF,TGTGCCAGCAGCGCCCTAGGGACAGACCGCTATGGCTACACCTTC
-,TRBV28,TRBD1,TRBJ1-3,CASSPPGQGSLGNTIYF,TGTGCCAGCAGTCCTCCTGGACAGGGCTCCCTTGGAAACACCATATATTTT
-,TRBV21-1,-,TRBJ2-1,CASSKAWEDEQFF,TGTGCCAGCAGCAAGGCGTGGGAAGATGAGCAGTTCTTC
-,TRBV5-4,TRBD1,TRBJ2-2,CASSVGPGQGAGELFF,TGTGCCAGCAGCGTAGGACCGGGACAGGGGGCCGGGGAGCTGTTTTTT
-,TRBV24-1,-,TRBJ2-2,CATSDLPLQGNTGELFF,TGTGCCACCAGTGATTTGCCGTTGCAGGGAAACACCGGGGAGCTGTTTTTT
-,TRBV7-9,-,TRBJ2-7,CASSPGTPSYEQYF,TGTGCCAGCAGCCCAGGGACACCCTCCTACGAGCAGTACTTC
-,TRBV10-3,-,TRBJ2-5,CAISESHIQETQYF,TGTGCCATCAGTGAGTCTCATATTCAAGAGACCCAGTACTTC
-,TRBV4-2,-,TRBJ2-1,CASSTTERDEQFF,TGTGCCAGCAGCACGACGGAGAGGGATGAGCAGTTCTTC
-,TRBV7-9,-,TRBJ1-4,CASSSLGRDEKLFF,TGTGCCAGCAGCTCCCTGGGGAGGGACGAAAAACTGTTTTTT
-,TRBV9,-,TRBJ1-1,CASSVTDTNTEAFF,TGTGCCAGCAGCGTAACGGATACGAACACTGAAGCTTTCTTT
-,TRBV5-8,TRBD2,TRBJ2-3,CASSLGGLAKYF,TGTGCCAGCAGCTTGGGGGGACTAGCGAAGTATTTT
-,TRBV2,-,TRBJ2-1,CASSEEGGSYNEQFF,TGTGCCAGCAGTGAAGAGGGGGGCTCCTACAATGAGCAGTTCTTC
few,TRBV3-1/TRBV3-2,-,TRBJ1-2,CASSQVGLKGAEGYTF,TGTGCCAGCAGCCAAGTAGGTCTAAAAGGGGCGGAAGGCTACACCTTC
-,TRBV5-1,-,TRBJ2-4,CASSLGVGGNIQYF,TGCGCCAGCAGCTTAGGTGTCGGGGGCAACATTCAGTACTTC
once,TRBV5-1,TRBD2,TRBJ2-1,CASSNGGVYNEQFF,TGCGCCAGCAGTAACGGGGGGGTTTACAATGAGCAGTTCTTC
-,TRBV27,TRBD2,TRBJ2-1,CATRTSGFHNEQFF,TGTGCCACCAGGACTAGCGGGTTCCACAATGAGCAGTTCTTC